The 21 T cell receptor beta chains reported below all come from one sample, sequenced in a study of radiotherapy plus CTLA-4 blockade in lung cancer. Assay: immunoSEQ multiplex PCR; the TCRdb copy retains only in-frame clones and omits some. The table includes some 70,000 clones, roughly 85% detected once. The sample consisted of peripheral blood, taken from a patient treated with radiotherapy plus ipilimumab. The receptors stem from a human donor with non-small cell lung cancer who had a complete response to radiotherapy plus ipilimumab.

V gene TRBV2 combines with J gene TRBJ1-5; unclear D gene. The germline gives CDR1 SNHLY, CDR2 FYNNEI. Trimming left V 6 bases short and J 4 bases short, with 7 bases between. This CDR3 is built from 12 residues. The CDR3 sequence: CASRPDNQPQHF. The CDR3 DNA follows: TGTGCCAGCAGGCCAGATAATCAGCCCCAGCATTTT. The full variable domain, rest sourced from reference TRBV2 and TRBJ1-5, is EPEVTQTPSHQVTQMGQEVILRCVPISNHLYFYWYRQILGQKVEFLVSFYNNEISEKSEIFDDQFSVERPDGSNFTLKIRSTKLEDSAMYFCASRPDNQPQHFGDGTRLSIL.

J is TRBJ2-3 and V is TRBV13; D gene unclear. The CDR3 is 14 residues long. V was shortened by 3 bases and J by 2 bases, with 9 bases between the two germline ends. The V gene's germline CDR1 is PRHDT and CDR2 FYEKMQ (reference sequence). The CDR3 reads CASSLGGTTDTQYF. In DNA, the CDR3 is TGTGCCAGCAGCTTGGGCGGTACCACAGATACGCAGTATTTT. Looking up the rest from reference TRBV13 and TRBJ2-3 gives the full variable domain: AAGVIQSPRHLIKEKRETATLKCYPIPRHDTVYWYQQGPGQDPQFLISFYEKMQSDKGSIPDRFSAQQFSDYHSELNMSSLELGDSALYFCASSLGGTTDTQYFGPGTRLTVL.

This clone was found once. The rearrangement joins TRBV5-4 to TRBJ2-3, with 10 bases aligning to TRBD2. This CDR3 spans 18 amino acids. Germline V gene lookup returns CDR1 SGHNT and CDR2 YYREEE (reference sequence). V shed 3 bases and J 4 bases; nucleotides not matched to a gene: 14. In DNA form, the CDR3 reads TGTGCCAGCAGCTCCTCAACCTCTAGCGGGAGAGGCCCAGATACGCAGTATTTT. Its protein product is CASSSSTSSGRGPDTQYF.

This chain uses TRBV29-1 with TRBJ1-2; TRBD1 agrees at 10 bases. The CDR3 consists of 13 residues. The J segment lost 5 bases and the V segment lost 5 bases, leaving 5 bases of the junction unmatched. The germline V gene has CDR1 SQVTM and CDR2 ANQGSEA. The CDR3 here is CSVLPGQGYGYTF. The CDR3 DNA reads as TGCAGCGTTCTACCGGGACAGGGGTATGGCTACACCTTC.

V is TRBV27 and J is TRBJ2-6, with D hard to call. V was cut by 5 bases and J by 2 bases, with 10 bases left in between. Germline-derived CDR1 and CDR2 are MNHEY and SMNVEV (reference sequence). This CDR3 has 15 residues. CDR3 in amino acids: CASSGWVPGANVLTF. The CDR3 bases are TGTGCCAGCAGTGGTTGGGTTCCTGGGGCCAACGTCCTGACTTTC.

J is TRBJ2-1 and V is TRBV6-5; D is perhaps TRBD2 (5 bases). Trimming shortened V by 3 bases and J by 0 bases, and 9 bases separated the two germline ends. This CDR3 is 15 amino acids long. From germline, CDR1 is MNHEY and CDR2 SVGAGI. DNA of the CDR3: TGTGCCAGCAGTTATAGAGGGAGCTCCTACAATGAGCAGTTCTTC. Translation gives CASSYRGSSYNEQFF.

The V call is TRBV6-6, the J call TRBJ2-7; D is ambiguous. CDR3 length: 12 residues. CDR1 and CDR2 from the germline V gene are MNHNY and SVGAGI (reference sequence). V was clipped by 2 bases and J by 4 bases, with 6 bases between them. The CDR3 sequence: CASSYVGYEQYV. The CDR3 DNA follows: TGTGCCAGCAGTTACGTGGGGTACGAGCAGTACGTC.

Only one count was recorded for this clone. The rearrangement links TRBV6-6 to TRBJ2-1, with 10 bases that match TRBD2. Per germline, CDR1 MNHNY and CDR2 SVGAGI (reference sequence). The V segment lost 2 bases and the J segment 4 bases; nucleotides outside the gene matches: 2. The CDR3 has 15 amino acids. This CDR3 reads CASSYGLAVYNEQFF. CDR3 nucleotide sequence: TGTGCCAGCAGTTACGGACTAGCGGTATACAATGAGCAGTTCTTC.

The chain carries TRBV7-2 and TRBJ2-5, with 13 bases that match TRBD2. With V trimmed by 2 bases and J by 5 bases, 8 bases remained unmatched. The CDR3 has 17 amino acids. Germline CDR1 and CDR2: SGHTA and FQGNSA. CDR3 in amino acids: CASSLRGLAGEAETQYF. The CDR3 bases are TGTGCCAGCAGCTTACGCGGACTAGCGGGGGAGGCTGAGACCCAGTACTTC.

The V call is TRBV2, the J call TRBJ2-2; 10 bases match TRBD2. The CDR3 has 16 amino acids. Looked up from germline, CDR1 is SNHLY and CDR2 is FYNNEI. V lost 8 bases and J lost 7; bases outside the gene matches: 13. The CDR3 is CASAMGLAGVHGELFF. The CDR3 region has the DNA TGTGCCAGCGCAATGGGGCTAGCGGGAGTTCACGGGGAGCTGTTTTTT.

This rearrangement joins TRBV4-3 to TRBJ1-5; possible D gene TRBD1, 6 bases. Germline-derived CDR1 and CDR2 are LGHNA and YSLEER. This CDR3 has 15 residues. V dropped 2 bases and J dropped 3 bases, with 11 bases sitting between them. The CDR3 reads CASSQTRQVNQPQHF. The CDR3 coding sequence is TGCGCCAGCAGCCAAACTAGACAGGTCAATCAGCCCCAGCATTTT.

The chain links TRBV7-2 to TRBJ2-3; 11 nucleotides agree with TRBD2. V lost 6 bases and J lost 0; bases outside the gene matches: 5. The CDR3 has 16 residues. CDR1 is SGHTA, CDR2 FQGNSA, per germline. CDR3 nucleotides: TGTGCCAGCAGGCAGGGACTAGCGGTTAGCACAGATACGCAGTATTTT. Translating it yields CASRQGLAVSTDTQYF.

V is TRBV9 and J is TRBJ2-5; D perhaps matches TRBD2 (6 bases). Germline assignment: CDR1 SGDLS and CDR2 YYNGEE. This CDR3 has 13 residues. V was shortened by 4 bases and J by 11 bases, with 18 bases between the two germline ends. The CDR3 sequence is CASSSPGLSTQYF. CDR3 bases: TGTGCCAGCAGCTCCCCGGGACTCAGTACTCAGTACTTC.

The sample holds one count of this clone. The rearrangement uses TRBV6-1 and TRBJ2-7; no reliable D call. Germline loops: CDR1 MNHNS, CDR2 SASEGT. Between the trimmed V and J ends, which lost 5 bases and 3 bases, there was a span of 5 bases. The CDR3 has 11 residues. The CDR3 loop is CASSYFYEQYF. As DNA, the CDR3 is TGTGCCAGCAGTTATTTCTACGAGCAGTACTTC.

This clone was recorded once. The chain carries TRBV5-1 and TRBJ2-3, with TRBD1 matching 8 bases. The germline gives CDR1 SGHRS, CDR2 YFSETQ. This CDR3 spans 18 amino acids. The ends lost 2 bases at V and 3 bases at J; junction bases unmatched: 14. In DNA, the CDR3 is TGCGCCAGCAGCTTACGACAGGGGCTTCCCAGGACGACAGATACGCAGTATTTT. Its protein product is CASSLRQGLPRTTDTQYF.

The V call is TRBV14, the J call TRBJ2-3, with 8 bases matching TRBD2. The CDR3 consists of 14 residues. The V and J ends lost 0 bases and 8 bases, in that order; junction bases with no gene match: 4. Germline-derived CDR1 and CDR2 are SGHDN and FVKESK. CDR3 coding DNA: TGTGCCAGCAGCCAAGAAAGTCGGGGGGGTACGCAGTATTTT. It encodes CASSQESRGGTQYF.

The chain combines TRBV28 with TRBJ1-1; D uncertain. The CDR3 is 14 amino acids. V lost 5 bases and J lost 6, with 16 bases in between. Germline assignment: CDR1 MDHEN and CDR2 SYDVKM. The CDR3 reads CASSVEGHGAEAFF. In nucleotides, the CDR3 is TGTGCCAGCAGTGTAGAGGGCCATGGCGCTGAAGCTTTCTTT.

The chain joins TRBV19 to TRBJ1-2; maybe TRBD1 (5 bases). The germline gives CDR1 LNHDA, CDR2 SQIVND (reference sequence). The ends were cut back, 4 bases at V and 4 bases at J, with 16 bases in the middle. The CDR3 is 15 residues long. CDR3 sequence (DNA): TGTGCCAGTAGTAACCGCTTGACAGTTAGCTATGGCTACACCTTC. Translation: CASSNRLTVSYGYTF.

The V and J genes are TRBV2 and TRBJ2-7; 8 bases map to TRBD1. This CDR3 comprises 14 residues. Germline loops: CDR1 SNHLY, CDR2 FYNNEI. The V gene end was trimmed by 7 bases and the J gene end by 3 bases; junction bases not matched to a gene: 8. The CDR3 DNA reads TGTGCCAGCACCAGACAGGGGATTTACTACGAGCAGTACTTC. It is translated as CASTRQGIYYEQYF.

The chain has TRBV12-5 and TRBJ2-3, with TRBD1 identical over 12 bases. CDR3 size: 15 residues. Trimming cost V 6 bases and J 5 bases; bases outside gene matches: 6. CDR1 is LGHNT, CDR2 FRNRAP, per germline. DNA of the CDR3: TGTGCTAGTGGGAGGGACAGGGGGCCTGGAGATACGCAGTATTTT. Its protein product is CASGRDRGPGDTQYF.

The chain recombines TRBV2 with TRBJ1-5; TRBD1 aligns across 11 bases. Per germline, CDR1 SNHLY and CDR2 FYNNEI. The CDR3 is 13 residues long. V gave up 6 bases and J gave up 7 bases; unmatched junction bases: 2. The CDR3 spells CASRDRGLQPQHF. DNA for the CDR3: TGTGCCAGCAGGGACAGGGGGCTGCAGCCCCAGCATTTT.